This T cell receptor beta chain derives from a study of regulatory T cells in long-lasting Graves disease. Study-wide findings and caveats: Analyses excluded thyroid tissue, covering peripheral blood alone.

Regarding time point: newly diagnosed GD, antithyroid drugs for less than 3 months. With RNA extracted from PBMCs as input, the TCR library was made. It was an endocrinology department in Xi'an, China, that provided the patients. The germline V and J ends were trimmed by 0 bases and 4 bases, with 9 bases remaining between them. Per the germline V gene, CDR1 is SGHTA and CDR2 is FQGTGA. The CDR3 is 15 residues long. In this sample, this clonotype turned up a few times. Its antigen is as yet unknown. CDR3-region Arm-PCR and iRepertoire HTBI primers produced the TCR beta libraries. Via MiXCR, TCRdb re-called the multiplex PCR reads, giving one row per CDR3 protein. Of about 470,000 distinct CDR3 sequences in the sample, around 15% were seen once. A further study also used this sample, focusing on T cells in Graves' hyperthyroidism and ophthalmopathy. Per that paper: The HTBI primer set was used in a first-round RT-PCR of the TCR CDR3. Model predictions of ophthalmopathy came a median approximately seven months before onset.

This chain connects TRBV7-3 to TRBJ2-2; D is undetermined. The specimen comprised peripheral blood mononuclear cells (PBMCs), sampled at new diagnosis, from a patient treated with antithyroid drugs. This TCR came from a man aged 35 to 55 with Graves disease. CDR3 nucleotide sequence: TGTGCCAGCAGCTTAACCGGACCGAGCACCGGGGAGCTGTTTTTT. This codes for CASSLTGPSTGELFF.